This TCR beta chain was identified during a study of blood T cell repertoires in COVID-19. Study-level background: The United States, Italy and Spain were the sources of the acute and convalescent COVID-19 samples. Sample material is recorded as cDNA or gDNA derived from T cells, B-cell-depleted T cells, or PBMCs.

This CDR3 is built from 15 residues. V was clipped by 4 bases and J by 7 bases, with 17 bases between them. The germline gives CDR1 LGHNT, CDR2 FRNRAP. A Seattle source enrolled patients during active infection and followed them longitudinally. Authors' methods: Nucleated cell counts were estimated from reference gene primer amplification. Sequenced by immunoSEQ multiplex PCR; TCRdb stores in-frame clones only, minus some. D and trimming were read from the DNA, whereas the V and J calls and clone size are those reported in that table. The table lists more than 150,000 clones, roughly 79% of them singletons.

Source material: peripheral blood. The chain recombines TRBV12-5 with TRBJ2-1, with D perhaps TRBD1 (6 bases). This TCR was recovered from a woman aged 80 or older with COVID-19, enrolled during active disease. The CDR3 DNA reads as TGTGCTAGTGGTTGGGGGACAACCCTCCGAAATGAGCAGTTCTTC. Amino acid sequence: CASGWGTTLRNEQFF. The whole variable domain, remainder taken from reference TRBV12-5 and TRBJ2-1, is DARVTQTPRHKVTEMGQEVTMRCQPILGHNTVFWYRQTMMQGLELLAYFRNRAPLDDSGMPKDRFSAEMPDATLATLKIQPSEPRDSAVYFCASGWGTTLRNEQFFGPGTRLTVL.